These 13 T cell receptor beta chains were sequenced from one sample in a study of blood T cell repertoires in COVID-19. Here immunoSEQ multiplex PCR was the method, and the copy in TCRdb shows in-frame clones only, minus some. This sample carries approximately 180,000 clones, roughly 85% of them seen once, and the ten largest clones take about 25%. Material for sequencing was peripheral blood. These TCRs come from a woman in her 70s with acute or convalescent COVID-19.

V gene TRBV5-4 combines with J gene TRBJ2-5; 9 bases match TRBD2. CDR1 and CDR2 (germline): SGHNT, YYREEE (reference sequence). The junction had 8 bases not matched to a gene; V was cut back by 5 bases and J by 3 bases. The CDR3 spans 15 residues. The CDR3 DNA sequence: TGTGCCAGCAGGCAGGAACTAGCGGGTGAAGAGACCCAGTACTTC. It specifies CASRQELAGEETQYF.

The chain recombines TRBV30 with TRBJ1-5; TRBD1 might be the D (6 bases). The CDR3 loop spans 13 amino acids. V lost 2 bases and J lost 3, with 8 bases in between. Per germline, CDR1 GTSNPN and CDR2 SVGIG (reference sequence). CDR3 amino acids: CAWSYRDNQPQHF. The CDR3 DNA is TGTGCCTGGAGTTACAGGGACAATCAGCCCCAGCATTTT.

This clone was picked up a small number of times. The J gene is TRBJ2-2, the V gene TRBV7-3, with a tentative D call TRBD2 (6 bases). CDR3 length: 16 residues. V was cut by 1 base and J by 1 base, with 10 bases left in between. Germline V gene lookup returns CDR1 SGHTA and CDR2 FQGTGA. CDR3 nucleotide sequence: TGTGCCAGCAGCTTAAACGCGGGGATGAACACCGGGGAGCTGTTTTTT. Translated: CASSLNAGMNTGELFF.

In the case of this clone: The same CDR3 is also encoded by other DNA sequences in this sample. The genes are TRBV24-1 and TRBJ2-1; D is perhaps TRBD1 (6 bases). Germline V gene data show CDR1 as KGHDR and CDR2 as SFDVKD. V lost 2 bases, J lost 2 bases, and 6 bases lay in between. The CDR3 is 14 residues long. Written as DNA, the CDR3 is TGTGCCACCAGTGATTGGACAGCCTACAATGAGCAGTTCTTC. It encodes CATSDWTAYNEQFF.

The V gene is TRBV18, the J gene TRBJ1-2; a possible D gene is TRBD1 (6 bases). Germline V gene lookup returns CDR1 KGHSH and CDR2 LQKENI. The CDR3 contains 14 residues. Trimming removed 3 bases from V and 2 bases from J, with 10 bases in between. CDR3 residues: CASSPQTGNYGYTF. The CDR3 DNA reads TGTGCCAGCTCACCCCAGACAGGCAACTATGGCTACACCTTC.

The rearrangement joins TRBV6-1 to TRBJ2-2; D is uncertain. Germline CDR1 and CDR2: MNHNS and SASEGT. The V end was cut by 2 bases, the J end by 1 base, with 8 bases between. This CDR3 comprises 15 residues. The CDR3 coding sequence is TGTGCCAGCAGTGAAAGCTTACGGAACACCGGGGAGCTGTTTTTT. Its translation: CASSESLRNTGELFF.

The sample holds one count of this clone. The rearrangement joins TRBV2 to TRBJ1-4; no definite D call. V gave up 7 bases and J gave up 8 bases, with 11 bases separating them. Per the germline V gene, CDR1 is SNHLY and CDR2 is FYNNEI. This CDR3 spans 12 amino acids. Here the CDR3 reads CASNRREEKLFF. The CDR3 DNA is TGTGCCAGCAATCGGAGGGAGGAAAAACTGTTTTTT.

This clone was seen a handful of times. This sequence joins TRBV27 and TRBJ2-7, with D unclear. The V and J ends lost 2 bases and 2 bases respectively, with 13 bases between them. The germline V gene has CDR1 MNHEY and CDR2 SMNVEV (reference sequence). The CDR3 loop spans 15 amino acids. CDR3 nucleotide sequence: TGTGCCAGCAGTTTAAACAGATCGCGACCCTACGAGCAGTACTTC. Its protein is CASSLNRSRPYEQYF.

The chain uses TRBV10-1 and TRBJ2-1; D may be TRBD1 (6 bases). The CDR3 is made up of 14 amino acids. Germline lookup yields CDR1 WNHNN and CDR2 SYGVQD (reference sequence). Trimming stripped 10 bases from V and 10 bases from J, with 23 bases between. The CDR3 region has the DNA TGCGCCACGTTCCGGGACACTCGTAAAGAGGAGCAGTTCTTC. Amino acid sequence: CATFRDTRKEEQFF.

The CDR3 spells CASSQGQTTGELFF. The CDR3 DNA follows: TGTGCCAGCAGCCAGGGACAGACCACCGGGGAGCTGTTTTTT. This chain connects TRBV4-2 to TRBJ2-2, with TRBD1 identical over 7 bases. Germline lookup yields CDR1 LGHNA and CDR2 YNFKEQ. J was trimmed by 4 bases and V by 3 bases; bases with no gene match: 2. The CDR3 totals 14 residues.

The chain carries TRBV10-1 and TRBJ1-6, with 7 bases identical to TRBD1. Germline V gives CDR1 WNHNN, CDR2 SYGVQD (reference sequence). V lost 8 bases and J lost 10; bases outside the gene matches: 11. CDR3 length equals 14 residues. CDR3 DNA sequence: TGCGCCAGCGTGTCCAGGGGGGCTGGGTCACCCCTCCACTTT. Translation: CASVSRGAGSPLHF.

This chain connects TRBV5-4 to TRBJ2-1, with 8 bases aligning to TRBD2. From germline, CDR1 is SGHNT and CDR2 YYREEE (reference sequence). This CDR3 region has 15 residues. Trimming cost V 6 bases and J 5 bases; bases outside gene matches: 10. In DNA form, the CDR3 reads TGTGCCAGCACCCCGGGAAGGACTAGCAACAATGAGCAGTTCTTC. As protein: CASTPGRTSNNEQFF.

The chain couples TRBV2 to TRBJ1-2; 8 bases are shared with TRBD1. Germline values: CDR1 SNHLY, CDR2 FYNNEI. Trimming took 5 bases from V and 3 from J; bases not matched to a gene: 2. The CDR3 extends over 13 amino acids. The DNA for the CDR3 is TGTGCCAGCAGTTCACAGGGGGACTATGGCTACACCTTC. Its translation: CASSSQGDYGYTF.